These 17 T cell receptor beta chains were all obtained from the same sample, sequenced in a study of cytomegalovirus exposure and HLA in healthy donors. The study ran its PCR with 60 Vbeta and 13 Jbeta primers. TCRdb's table, derived via immunoSEQ multiplex PCR, lists solely in-frame clones and lacks some. The data show 100,000 to 150,000 clones, about 10% seen once. Sequenced input: PBMCs. Every receptor here comes from a woman aged 18 to 35 in good health and CMV-seropositive.

The chain recombines TRBV5-4 with TRBJ2-2; D uncertain. This CDR3 spans 15 amino acids. Germline-derived CDR1 and CDR2 are SGHNT and YYREEE (reference sequence). V lost 0 bases and J lost 1, with 7 bases in between. CDR3 DNA sequence: TGTGCCAGCAGCTTGGACAGTGTGAACACCGGGGAGCTGTTTTTT. Translated: CASSLDSVNTGELFF.

This clone came up a few times. The chain couples TRBV5-1 to TRBJ1-2; 7 nucleotides agree with TRBD1. Germline V gene data show CDR1 as SGHRS and CDR2 as YFSETQ. CDR3 length: 13 residues. V lost 1 base, J lost 6 bases, and 3 bases stayed unmatched. This CDR3 reads CASSLSQGDGYTF. The DNA for the CDR3 is TGCGCCAGCAGCTTGAGTCAGGGGGATGGCTACACCTTC.

This clone appeared a few times. The genes are TRBV28 and TRBJ1-4; 7 nucleotides line up with TRBD1. Germline values: CDR1 MDHEN, CDR2 SYDVKM. V gave up 3 bases and J gave up 5 bases; unmatched junction bases: 6. This CDR3 region has 15 residues. The CDR3 nucleotides read TGTGCCAGCAGTTTCGACAGGGTGAGGAATGAAAAACTGTTTTTT. Protein sequence: CASSFDRVRNEKLFF.

This clone was found a few times. V usage is TRBV28 and J usage is TRBJ2-1, with a tentative D call TRBD1 (5 bases). This CDR3 is built from 14 residues. Trimming shortened V by 3 bases and J by 5 bases, and 11 bases separated the two germline ends. Germline V CDR1 and CDR2: MDHEN, SYDVKM. The CDR3: CASSFIQGHNEQFF. CDR3 nucleotide sequence: TGTGCCAGCAGTTTTATCCAGGGCCACAATGAGCAGTTCTTC. Complete variable domain (other parts from reference TRBV28 and TRBJ2-1): DVKVTQSSRYLVKRTGEKVFLECVQDMDHENMFWYRQDPGLGLRLIYFSYDVKMKEKGDIPEGYSVSREKKERFSLILESASTNQTSMYLCASSFIQGHNEQFFGPGTRLTVL.

In this sample, this clone turned up a few times. The V call is TRBV5-4, the J call TRBJ2-3; 7 bases are a match to TRBD2. This CDR3 region has 15 residues. Germline lookup yields CDR1 SGHNT and CDR2 YYREEE (reference sequence). J gave up 3 bases and V 3 bases, and 7 bases lay outside the gene matches. The DNA of the CDR3 is TGTGCCAGCAGCTCCCGGCTAGCGGATACAGATACGCAGTATTTT. This codes for CASSSRLADTDTQYF. The variable domain in full, with the rest retrieved from reference TRBV5-4 and TRBJ2-3, is ETGVTQSPTHLIKTRGQQVTLRCSSQSGHNTVSWYQQALGQGPQFIFQYYREEENGRGNFPPRFSGLQFPNYSSELNVNALELDDSALYLCASSSRLADTDTQYFGPGTRLTVL.

This clone was seen more than once but under ten times. J is TRBJ1-1 and V is TRBV30; no firm D call. Germline values: CDR1 GTSNPN, CDR2 SVGIG (reference sequence). The CDR3 length is 10 residues. V gave up 8 bases and J gave up 6 bases, with 10 bases separating them. Written as DNA, the CDR3 is TGTGCCGTCGGGTACTCTGAAGCTTTCTTT. Encoded protein: CAVGYSEAFF.

A few counts support this clone. CDR3 in amino acids: CASTKLAGATGGEQYF. CDR3 nucleotide sequence: TGTGCCAGCACCAAACTAGCGGGAGCGACTGGGGGGGAGCAGTACTTC. The chain combines TRBV2 with TRBJ2-7, with 11 bases lining up with TRBD2. CDR1 is SNHLY and CDR2 is FYNNEI in the germline V gene. The ends lost 7 bases at V and 7 bases at J; junction bases unmatched: 15. The CDR3 is made up of 16 amino acids.

This clone was found a few times. The chain combines TRBV28 with TRBJ1-1; D is unresolved. The V gene's germline CDR1 is MDHEN and CDR2 SYDVKM. The V end lost 3 bases, the J end lost 10 bases, and 12 bases lay between the germline ends. CDR3 length: 12 amino acids. The CDR3 spells CASSFPLSGAFF. The CDR3 DNA is TGTGCCAGCAGTTTTCCCCTCTCAGGAGCTTTCTTT.

There are a few counts of this clone. The genes are TRBV6-1 and TRBJ2-7; D gene unclear. Germline CDR1 reads MNHNS; CDR2 reads SASEGT. Trimming shortened V by 2 bases and J by 0 bases, and 8 bases separated the two germline ends. This CDR3 spans 14 amino acids. The DNA of the CDR3 is TGTGCCAGCAGTGAAATTAGTGACTCCTACGAGCAGTACTTC. Residues: CASSEISDSYEQYF.

This clone was detected once. This rearrangement joins TRBV28 to TRBJ2-7; D not certain. The CDR3 is 15 residues long. Germline-derived CDR1 and CDR2 are MDHEN and SYDVKM. With 4 bases removed from V and 6 bases from J, the gap between germline ends came to 19 bases. For the CDR3, the DNA is TGTGCCAGCAGTTCCCCCACTCTATTCGGGTCCGAGCAGTACTTC. Amino acid sequence: CASSSPTLFGSEQYF.

The chain links TRBV7-9 to TRBJ1-1; D remains ambiguous. With 0 bases removed from V and 8 bases from J, the gap between germline ends came to 10 bases. The CDR3 contains 13 residues. CDR1 and CDR2 from the germline V gene are SEHNR and FQNEAQ (reference sequence). Here the CDR3 reads CASSLAPREEAFF. CDR3 sequence (DNA): TGTGCCAGCAGCTTAGCGCCCCGGGAGGAAGCTTTCTTT.

V usage is TRBV13 and J usage is TRBJ1-4; weak D call: TRBD1 (5 bases). The germline gives CDR1 PRHDT, CDR2 FYEKMQ (reference sequence). V was cut by 4 bases and J by 8 bases, with 14 bases left in between. The length of the CDR3 is 14 residues. In DNA form, the CDR3 reads TGTGCCAGCAGCTCCCGGGACGGGGGAGAAAAACTGTTTTTT. Protein sequence: CASSSRDGGEKLFF.

The J gene is TRBJ1-2, the V gene TRBV2; perhaps TRBD1 as D (6 bases). Germline V gene data show CDR1 as SNHLY and CDR2 as FYNNEI. Trimming removed 7 bases at V and 2 bases at J, with 17 bases between. CDR3 length equals 15 residues. The DNA of the CDR3 is TGTGCCAGCATTTTCTTATCCACAGGGAACTATGGCTACACCTTC. Protein: CASIFLSTGNYGYTF.

J is TRBJ2-7 and V is TRBV10-2; 8 bases match TRBD2. CDR3 length: 13 residues. Germline CDR1 and CDR2: WSHSY and SAAADI. V was pared by 6 bases and J by 6 bases, with 7 bases of the junction left unmatched. The CDR3 DNA reads as TGCGCCAGCAGCGGCTCCGGGGGGGGCGAGCAGTACTTC. This translates into CASSGSGGGEQYF.

The chain uses TRBV5-6 and TRBJ2-7; 8 nucleotides match TRBD2. J lost 2 bases, V lost 4 bases, and 11 bases had no gene match. Germline V lookup: CDR1 SGHDT, CDR2 YYEEEE. The CDR3 is made up of 16 amino acids. The CDR3: CASSPIASGFTYEQYF. In DNA, the CDR3 is TGTGCCAGCAGCCCTATCGCTAGCGGGTTTACCTACGAGCAGTACTTC.

This clone showed up just a few times. The junction differs from germline at one of its ends, possibly a read error. V and J are TRBV6-1 and TRBJ1-1, with D uncertain. The CDR3 runs to 12 residues. Per the germline V gene, CDR1 is MNHNS and CDR2 is SASEGT. The CDR3 loop is CAISAGNTEAFF. In DNA form, the CDR3 reads TGTGCCATCAGTGCAGGGAACACTGAAGCTTTCTTT.

The chain joins TRBV5-8 to TRBJ2-3; 7 bases are shared with TRBD1. V dropped 5 bases and J dropped 6; count of bases not matched to a gene: 3. This CDR3 has 12 amino acids. Germline V CDR1 and CDR2: SGHTS, YDEGEE. The CDR3 protein is CASRNRGDTQYF. The DNA for the CDR3 is TGTGCCAGCAGGAACAGGGGCGATACGCAGTATTTT.